In this sample, the clone carrying this TCR beta chain turned up many times. This record belongs to a study of T cells in Graves' hyperthyroidism and ophthalmopathy. With 6 bases removed from V and 9 bases from J, the gap between germline ends came to 18 bases. This CDR3 comprises 15 residues. Looked up from germline, CDR1 is MNHEY and CDR2 is SMNVEV (reference sequence). Amplified regions were TCR beta CDR3 sequences from RNA transcripts. HTBI primers drove first-round RT-PCR of the TCR CDR3. MiXCR, run by TCRdb on the multiplex PCR reads, gives a single entry per CDR3 protein. The table has about 480,000 distinct CDR3 sequences, around an eighth seen once.

The TCR originated in a woman between 18 and 29 years old with Graves' hyperthyroidism. Sequencing used blood. The V gene is TRBV27, the J gene TRBJ1-6, with a possible D match to TRBD1 (5 bases). CDR3 DNA: TGTGCCAGCAGCCGCGTGTACAGGAGTGCTTCACCCCTCCACTTT. As protein: CASSRVYRSASPLHF.